The sequence of this T cell receptor beta chain was determined in a study of glioma-infiltrating T cells after dendritic cell vaccination. On the study more broadly: Patients received autologous tumor lysate-pulsed dendritic cell vaccination between about 2003 and 2012. Autologous tumor lysate was loaded overnight onto monocyte-derived dendritic cells grown about 7 days with IL-4 and GM-CSF.

The CDR3 sequence is 14 residues long. Germline CDR1 MNHNY, CDR2 SVGAGI (reference sequence). Trimming shortened V by 1 base and J by 0 bases, and 6 bases separated the two germline ends. Assay used: immunoSEQ multiplex PCR; TCRdb lists only in-frame clones, some missing. This sample yields fewer than 45,000 clones, of which approximately 82% are seen a single time; 7.8% belongs to the top ten. The sample here was blood, taken before dendritic cell vaccination. This sequence joins TRBV6-6 and TRBJ1-2; no definite D call. The receptor was isolated from a human donor with glioblastoma. The CDR3 loop reads CASSYWRANYGYTF. The CDR3 nucleotides are TGTGCCAGCAGTTACTGGAGAGCTAACTATGGCTACACCTTC.